Below, 10 T cell receptor beta chains from the same sample are listed, as sequenced in a study of T-cell reconstitution after alpha-beta-depleted transplantation in children. The TCRbeta library incorporated unique molecular identifiers. TCRdb independently ran MiXCR on the PCR reads; one entry per CDR3 protein. This sample yields about 78,000 distinct CDR3 sequences, of which roughly 15% are seen a single time; about 25% belongs to the top ten. The material was PBMCs, mostly from graft donor cells, obtained 180 days after TCRalphabeta/CD19-depleted stem cell transplant. Source of these receptors: a male patient under 10 years old who had a stem cell transplant for acute lymphoblastic leukemia, so the T cells may come from the graft donor.

DNA for the CDR3: TGTGCCAGCAGCTTACCCGCCCCGGGAGATTTCCTCCACTTT. This encodes CASSLPAPGDFLHF. The chain is built from TRBV7-8 and TRBJ1-6; D is undetermined. Trimming took off 2 bases at V and 15 bases at J, with 17 bases between the two ends. The CDR3 has 14 residues. The V gene's germline CDR1 is SGHVS and CDR2 FQNEAQ.

As concerns this clonotype: This may be a read error, as it is one base from a much larger clone. The V and J genes are TRBV9 and TRBJ2-6, with D possibly matching TRBD1 (5 bases). Per the germline V gene, CDR1 is SGDLS and CDR2 is YYNGEE. This CDR3 contains 13 residues. The CDR3 region has the DNA TGTGCCAGCAGCGTAGCTGGGGCCAACGTCCTGCCTTTC. This codes for CASSVAGANVLPF.

The V gene is TRBV7-3, the J gene TRBJ2-2, with TRBD1 as a possible D gene (6 bases). The CDR3 extends over 15 amino acids. V lost 5 bases and J lost 5, with 15 bases in between. Germline V gene sequence: CDR1 SGHTA, CDR2 FQGTGA. The CDR3 is CASSITGSGTGELFF. The CDR3 DNA reads as TGTGCCAGCAGCATCACAGGGAGCGGTACCGGGGAGCTGTTTTTT. The full variable domain, rest sourced from reference TRBV7-3 and TRBJ2-2, is GAGVSQTPSNKVTEKGKYVELRCDPISGHTALYWYRQSLGQGPEFLIYFQGTGAADDSGLPNDRFFAVRPEGSVSTLKIQRTERGDSAVYLCASSITGSGTGELFFGEGSRLTVL.

Only a few counts were recorded for this clonotype. This chain joins TRBV20-1 and TRBJ2-2, with a possible D match to TRBD1 (6 bases). The CDR3 totals 12 residues. Germline V gene lookup returns CDR1 DFQATT and CDR2 SNEGSKA (reference sequence). Between the trimmed V and J ends, which lost 3 bases and 6 bases, there was a span of 8 bases. The CDR3 region is CSASSGAGELFF. In DNA, the CDR3 is TGCAGTGCTAGTTCAGGGGCCGGGGAGCTGTTTTTT.

The rearrangement uses TRBV7-8 and TRBJ1-2, with TRBD1 matching over 9 bases. The CDR3 length is 14 residues. Trimming removed 3 bases from V and 4 bases from J; junction bases left unmatched: 3. Germline CDR1 and CDR2: SGHVS and FQNEAQ. This chain's CDR3 is CASSFRQGGYGYTF. As DNA, the CDR3 is TGTGCCAGCAGCTTTAGACAGGGGGGCTATGGCTACACCTTC.

This chain connects TRBV11-1 to TRBJ1-2, with 8 bases aligning to TRBD1. Germline CDR1 reads SGHAT; CDR2 reads FQDESV (reference sequence). This CDR3 region has 18 residues. With 6 bases clipped from V and 7 bases from J, the junction kept 22 bases outside the gene matches. The CDR3 DNA reads TGTGCCAGCAGGACGCACCCCGGACAGGGCGGATTTAGGGCTGGCTACACCTTC. Translated: CASRTHPGQGGFRAGYTF.

This clonotype was counted only a few times. V usage is TRBV5-1 and J usage is TRBJ2-1, with 10 bases fitting TRBD1. The CDR3 extends over 15 amino acids. Germline trimming cut 2 bases from V and 9 bases from J; bases unmatched to any gene: 8. CDR1 is SGHRS, CDR2 YFSETQ, per germline. CDR3 sequence: CASSLRTGGYSEQFF. The CDR3 region has the DNA TGCGCCAGCAGCTTACGGACAGGGGGATATAGTGAGCAGTTCTTC.

The V and J genes are TRBV6-4 and TRBJ2-1; 8 nucleotides agree with TRBD1. CDR1 is MRHNA and CDR2 is SNTAGT in the germline V gene. With V trimmed by 2 bases and J by 11 bases, 8 bases remained unmatched. The CDR3 has 14 residues. The CDR3 is CASSDNFRGPKQFF. DNA of the CDR3: TGTGCCAGCAGTGACAACTTCAGGGGGCCAAAGCAGTTCTTC.

In its sample, this clonotype ranks as medium-sized. J is TRBJ2-5 and V is TRBV5-1, with D perhaps matching TRBD1 or TRBD2 (5 bases each). Trimming took 0 bases from V and 3 from J, leaving 15 bases between them. CDR1 is SGHRS, CDR2 YFSETQ, per germline. This CDR3 contains 16 residues. The CDR3, as DNA: TGCGCCAGCAGCTTGGGAGCCAGGGTCGGGGAAGAGACCCAGTACTTC. Its protein is CASSLGARVGEETQYF.

There are many counts of this clonotype. The chain joins TRBV20-1 to TRBJ1-1; maybe TRBD1 (5 bases). Trimming cost V 6 bases and J 5 bases, with 10 bases left between them. The germline gives CDR1 DFQATT, CDR2 SNEGSKA (reference sequence). This CDR3 comprises 11 residues. The CDR3 loop reads CSARGATEAFF. CDR3 in DNA: TGCAGTGCGCGCGGGGCGACTGAAGCTTTCTTT.